These 18 T cell receptor beta chains were all obtained from the same sample, sequenced in a study of patients and donors after allogeneic stem cell transplantation. TCRdb redid the calling of the RT-PCR reads with MiXCR, one entry per CDR3 protein. The sample lists about a million distinct CDR3 sequences; 15% to 20% were seen once. The sequenced material came from blood, either unsorted or a sorted T cell fraction (not recorded which). The receptors originated from a human donor who was either an allogeneic HSCT recipient or a stem cell or donor lymphocyte infusion donor (not recorded which). It is not recorded whose cells these are; they may come from a transplant donor.

This rearrangement joins TRBV9 to TRBJ1-3; the match to TRBD1 covers 9 bases. The V segment lost 0 bases and the J segment 4 bases; nucleotides outside the gene matches: 5. Germline CDR1 and CDR2: SGDLS and YYNGEE. This CDR3 spans 16 amino acids. CDR3 nucleotides: TGTGCCAGCAGCGTAGAGGGGACAGGGACAGGAAACACCATATATTTT. The encoded protein is CASSVEGTGTGNTIYF.

This sequence joins TRBV21-1 and TRBJ1-1; the table calls TRBD1, which could not be checked here. TRBV21-1 corresponds to a pseudogene. The CDR3 covers 15 residues. The CDR3, as DNA: TGTGCCAGCAACCGCCTCGGGGGGGCGCGGACTGAAGCTTTCTTT. Encoded protein: CASNRLGGARTEAFF.

The chain has TRBV20-1 and TRBJ1-1; D unresolved. Trimming took off 2 bases at V and 0 bases at J, with 7 bases between the two ends. CDR3 length: 13 amino acids. Germline V CDR1 and CDR2: DFQATT, SNEGSKA (reference sequence). As DNA, the CDR3 is TGCAGTGCTAGAAGGCAGGTGAACACTGAAGCTTTCTTT. It is translated as CSARRQVNTEAFF.

The J gene is TRBJ1-2, the V gene TRBV6-1, with 8 bases lining up with TRBD1. The CDR3 spans 14 residues. V lost 5 bases, J lost 7 bases, and 9 bases stayed unmatched. Germline V lookup: CDR1 MNHNS, CDR2 SASEGT. Written as DNA, the CDR3 is TGTGCCAGCAGTCGAACTCGGACAGGGCCTGGCTACACCTTC. Its protein is CASSRTRTGPGYTF.

The genes are TRBV6-9 and TRBJ1-5; D is ambiguous. Germline CDR1 is MNHGY and CDR2 is SVAAGI. Deletions cut 6 bases from V and 0 bases from J, with 15 bases between. The CDR3 loop spans 16 amino acids. The CDR3 is CASSTDKTLSNQPQHF. The CDR3 DNA follows: TGTGCCAGCAGCACTGACAAGACCCTTAGCAATCAGCCCCAGCATTTT.

This clonotype appeared a few times. The rearrangement uses TRBV6-2 or TRBV6-3 and TRBJ2-5, with D maybe TRBD2 (7 bases). Deletions cut 5 bases from V and 6 bases from J, with 16 bases between. The germline gives CDR1 MNHEY, CDR2 SVGEGT. This CDR3 has 14 residues. The CDR3 region has the DNA TGTGCCAGCAGTCTCACAGGGAGGGAAAAGACCCAGTACTTC. Its protein is CASSLTGREKTQYF.

J is TRBJ1-6 and V is TRBV27, with D hard to call. The germline V gene has CDR1 MNHEY and CDR2 SMNVEV (reference sequence). Trimming shortened V by 4 bases and J by 9 bases, and 7 bases separated the two germline ends. This CDR3 spans 12 amino acids. CDR3 in DNA: TGTGCCAGCAGTTCCCACAGTTCACCCCTCCACTTT. Protein product: CASSSHSSPLHF.

The chain combines TRBV5-1 with TRBJ2-1; D is unresolved. Trimming stripped 2 bases from V and 9 bases from J, with 9 bases between. CDR1 SGHRS and CDR2 YFSETQ come from the germline V gene. This CDR3 is 12 amino acids long. The CDR3 loop is CASSLNWGEQFF. CDR3 in DNA: TGCGCCAGCAGCTTAAACTGGGGTGAGCAGTTCTTC.

The chain recombines TRBV7-9 with TRBJ2-3, with 10 bases aligning to TRBD2. The CDR3 runs to 16 residues. In germline, CDR1 is SEHNR, CDR2 FQNEAQ (reference sequence). With V trimmed by 5 bases and J by 5 bases, 10 bases remained unmatched. The CDR3 nucleotides read TGTGCCAGCAGCCCCCTAGCGGGGGTCACTAGAGATACGCAGTATTTT. This sequence encodes CASSPLAGVTRDTQYF.

CDR3 bases: TGTGCCAGCAACCCCGACATACTCATTAATACGCAGTATTTT. Amino acid sequence: CASNPDILINTQYF. This chain connects TRBV6-2 or TRBV6-3 to TRBJ2-3; D unclear. Deletions cut 7 bases from V and 7 bases from J, with 18 bases between. CDR3 length: 14 amino acids. Germline CDR1 is MNHEY and CDR2 is SVGEGT.

The rearrangement links TRBV4-1 to TRBJ2-7, with D uncertain. Trimming removed 3 bases from V and 0 bases from J, with 9 bases in between. The CDR3 contains 14 residues. Germline V CDR1 and CDR2: MGHRA, YSYEKL. This CDR3 reads CASSQVLPSYEQYF. The DNA for the CDR3 is TGCGCCAGCAGCCAGGTGTTACCCTCCTACGAGCAGTACTTC.

The chain is built from TRBV20-1 and TRBJ1-1, with 9 bases that match TRBD1. CDR1 is DFQATT, CDR2 SNEGSKA, per germline (reference sequence). Germline trimming cut 5 bases from V and 4 bases from J; bases unmatched to any gene: 8. This CDR3 is 14 amino acids long. CDR3 DNA: TGCAGTGCTTTCCCCGGGACAGGGCGCACTGAAGCTTTCTTT. This encodes CSAFPGTGRTEAFF.

This clonotype showed up just a few times. The gene calls are TRBV7-2 and TRBJ2-1, with D possibly matching TRBD1 (5 bases). The length of the CDR3 is 14 residues. The germline CDR1 and CDR2 sequences are SGHTA and FQGNSA. Trimming took 1 base from V and 6 from J, leaving 10 bases between them. CDR3 amino acids: CASSLEVRGNEQFF. CDR3 sequence (DNA): TGTGCCAGCAGCTTAGAGGTAAGGGGCAATGAGCAGTTCTTC.

The chain uses TRBV21-1 and TRBJ2-5; the table's D call, TRBD1, has no DNA check behind it. TRBV21-1 is labeled a pseudogene. The CDR3 extends over 17 amino acids. The CDR3 is CASSKEERQPSQETQYF. The CDR3 DNA is TGTGCCAGCAGCAAAGAGGAACGACAGCCTAGCCAAGAGACCCAGTACTTC.

V and J are TRBV7-6 and TRBJ2-2, with 8 bases that match TRBD2. Germline-derived CDR1 and CDR2 are SGHVS and FNYEAQ. V was clipped by 1 base and J by 2 bases; unmatched bases: 3. The CDR3 spans 16 residues. The CDR3 region has the DNA TGTGCCAGCAGCTTAGGAGGACTAGCCAACACCGGGGAGCTGTTTTTT. It specifies CASSLGGLANTGELFF.

This clonotype was detected only a few times. This chain joins TRBV29-1 and TRBJ1-1; 9 bases match TRBD1. The trim removed 7 bases at V and 5 bases at J, leaving 8 bases unmatched. This CDR3 is built from 13 residues. Germline V gives CDR1 SQVTM, CDR2 ANQGSEA. CDR3 sequence (DNA): TGCAGCGACATACAGGGGGCGGGTACTGAAGCTTTCTTT. Protein: CSDIQGAGTEAFF.

In its sample, this clonotype was seen many times. This chain links TRBV2 with TRBJ2-1; 8 positions match TRBD2. This CDR3 has 13 amino acids. Germline V gives CDR1 SNHLY, CDR2 FYNNEI. V dropped 11 bases and J dropped 8; count of bases not matched to a gene: 11. The CDR3 DNA reads as TGTGCCTCCAGCGGGAGTCTTAGGTATGAGCAGTTCTTC. Translation gives CASSGSLRYEQFF.

This clonotype has only a few counts. The gene calls are TRBV25-1 and TRBJ2-1; D gene unclear. Trimming removed 3 bases from V and 1 base from J, with 7 bases in between. The CDR3 runs to 14 residues. Germline V gives CDR1 MGHDK, CDR2 SYGVNS. DNA of the CDR3: TGTGCCAGCAGTGATCACGGATCCTACAATGAGCAGTTCTTC. Its protein product is CASSDHGSYNEQFF.